This T cell receptor (beta chain) was found in a study of CD8 T cells in Susac syndrome. The CDR3 runs 13 residues. V lost 6 bases and J lost 6, with 11 bases in between. After extraction with the RNeasy kit, about 0.5 to 1 ug of the RNA was reverse transcribed using random hexamers. TCRdb passed the immunoSEQ multiplex PCR reads through MiXCR, listing each CDR3 protein once. The sample lists some 260,000 distinct CDR3 sequences, about 88% occurring once. The receptor was isolated from a human donor with multiple sclerosis. The sequencing input was CD8+ T cells from PBMCs. The J gene is TRBJ2-2, the V gene TRBV12-3 or TRBV12-4, with D unresolved. The CDR3 here is CASRASRAGELFF. In DNA, the CDR3 is TGTGCCAGCAGGGCGTCAAGGGCCGGGGAGCTGTTTTTT.